These 16 T cell receptor beta chains share one sample of origin, sequenced in a study of blood T cells in healthy people across ages. For the second PCR, which ran for roughly 7 to 11 cycles, a sample-barcoded 5' primer and a J-beta primer mix were used. TCRdb called the 5' RACE reads again in MiXCR, with one record for every CDR3 protein. Of 600,000 to 1,000,000 distinct CDR3 sequences listed, around a quarter are singletons. This same sample was also part of a study on T cells of mothers and their children.

Material: blood. These receptors came from a boy aged 5 to 17 in good health.

This clonotype was seen a few times. V gene TRBV7-4 combines with J gene TRBJ1-2; 7 nucleotides align to TRBD1. With 3 bases clipped from V and 8 bases from J, the junction kept 15 bases outside the gene matches. Germline values: CDR1 SGHVT, CDR2 SQSDAQ. The CDR3 is made up of 16 amino acids. This CDR3 is CASSLRDSQLSGGYTF. CDR3 DNA: TGTGCCAGCAGCTTGAGGGACAGTCAACTATCGGGAGGCTACACCTTC.

The chain is built from TRBV28 and TRBJ1-2; the D gene is possibly TRBD1 (5 bases). There are 17 residues in the CDR3. Germline V lookup: CDR1 MDHEN, CDR2 SYDVKM. Trimming took 6 bases from V and 3 from J, leaving 23 bases between them. The CDR3: CASRTNQGSSSDYGYTF. The CDR3 bases are TGTGCCAGCAGAACAAACCAGGGATCATCGAGCGACTATGGCTACACCTTC.

This clonotype was seen a handful of times. The chain employs TRBV27 and TRBJ1-4; TRBD1 might be the D (5 bases). Per germline, CDR1 MNHEY and CDR2 SMNVEV (reference sequence). The CDR3 sequence is 13 residues long. V dropped 5 bases and J dropped 11 bases, with 15 bases sitting between them. CDR3 DNA: TGTGCCAGCAGTCCCCGGAGGGAGGGGAAACTGTTTTTT. This codes for CASSPRREGKLFF.

This clonotype was seen a handful of times. This sequence joins TRBV6-5 and TRBJ1-1; 8 positions agree with TRBD1. There are 15 residues in the CDR3. Germline CDR1 reads MNHEY; CDR2 reads SVGAGI. V dropped 7 bases and J dropped 3; count of bases not matched to a gene: 10. The CDR3 nucleotides read TGTGCCAGCACCTATGGGACAGGATTGTACACTGAAGCTTTCTTT. This gives the protein CASTYGTGLYTEAFF.

The J gene is TRBJ2-6, the V gene TRBV7-3; D is uncertain. With 4 bases removed from V and 0 bases from J, the gap between germline ends came to 13 bases. The CDR3 runs to 17 residues. From germline, CDR1 is SGHTA and CDR2 FQGTGA. The CDR3 here is CASSWLSQSSGANVLTF. The DNA for the CDR3 is TGTGCCAGCAGCTGGCTCAGTCAAAGCTCTGGGGCCAACGTCCTGACTTTC.

Turning to this clonotype: A junction end diverges from the germline sequence, so it may reflect a read error. The chain is built from TRBV30 and TRBJ2-1, with 12 bases matching TRBD2. The CDR3 has 13 amino acids. The germline V gene encodes CDR1 GTSNPN and CDR2 SVGIG (reference sequence). This CDR3 is CAWSGLAGAPEYF. The CDR3 coding sequence is TGTGCCTGGAGTGGACTAGCGGGGGCCCCAGAGTACTTC. Based on the CDR3 plus reference TRBV30 and TRBJ2-1, the full variable domain is SQTIHQWPATLVQPVGSPLSLECTVEGTSNPNLYWYRQAAGRGLQLLFYSVGIGQISSEVPQNLSASRPQDRQFILSSKKLLLSDSGFYLCAWSGLAGAPEYFGPGTRLTVL.

This clonotype came up a few times. The chain employs TRBV29-1 and TRBJ2-3, with 8 bases identical to TRBD2. This CDR3 has 14 residues. Germline CDR1 reads SQVTM; CDR2 reads ANQGSEA. Trimming removed 5 bases from V and 0 bases from J; junction bases left unmatched: 4. The DNA for the CDR3 is TGCAGCGTTCTGTCTAGCGGGAGCACAGATACGCAGTATTTT. This gives the protein CSVLSSGSTDTQYF.

This clonotype was seen more than once but under ten times. The chain is built from TRBV18 and TRBJ1-2, with D possibly TRBD1 on 6 matching bases. CDR1 is KGHSH and CDR2 is LQKENI in the germline V gene. This CDR3 is 17 amino acids long. Trimming shortened V by 2 bases and J by 6 bases, and 22 bases separated the two germline ends. The CDR3 loop is CASSPIDPGHRFDGYTF. The CDR3 nucleotides read TGTGCCAGCTCACCAATTGACCCGGGACACCGATTCGATGGCTACACCTTC.

This clonotype was seen more than once but under ten times. This chain connects TRBV19 to TRBJ1-5; D is unresolved. This CDR3 has 15 amino acids. Germline CDR1 reads LNHDA; CDR2 reads SQIVND (reference sequence). Deletions cut 2 bases from V and 5 bases from J, with 13 bases between. This CDR3 is CASSIMGLGDQPQHF. The DNA of the CDR3 is TGTGCCAGTAGTATAATGGGCTTGGGAGATCAGCCCCAGCATTTT.

This clonotype appeared a few times. An end of the junction does not agree with germline; a read error may underlie this. The chain has TRBV20-1 and TRBJ2-5; the match to TRBD1 covers 7 bases. The end of the DNA aligns better with TRBJ2-7, so the J call may be wrong. The CDR3 loop spans 14 amino acids. The germline gives CDR1 DFQATT, CDR2 SNEGSKA (reference sequence). CDR3 sequence: CGASLGTEGYEQYF. The CDR3 DNA follows: TGCGGTGCTTCTTTAGGGACAGAGGGTTACGAGCAGTACTTC.

This clonotype has more than one count but fewer than ten. V gene TRBV29-1 combines with J gene TRBJ1-5, with 7 bases aligning to TRBD1. Losses at the gene ends were 6 bases for V and 6 bases for J; bases not matched to a gene: 8. This CDR3 is 13 amino acids long. Germline CDR1 reads SQVTM; CDR2 reads ANQGSEA. CDR3: CSVLGQGGQPQHF. The CDR3 DNA is TGCAGCGTCTTGGGGCAGGGGGGTCAGCCCCAGCATTTT.

The gene calls are TRBV29-1 and TRBJ1-2, with 7 bases identical to TRBD1. CDR1 is SQVTM and CDR2 is ANQGSEA in the germline V gene. J gave up 4 bases and V 5 bases, and 19 bases lay outside the gene matches. The CDR3 length is 17 residues. CDR3 in DNA: TGCAGCGTTCGCCTCGCGGCAGGGGGTAATGGGGGCTATGGCTACACCTTC. It specifies CSVRLAAGGNGGYGYTF.

The rearrangement joins TRBV5-1 to TRBJ2-3, with D maybe TRBD2 (5 bases). Germline lookup yields CDR1 SGHRS and CDR2 YFSETQ. V was shortened by 5 bases and J by 4 bases, with 11 bases between the two germline ends. The CDR3 contains 13 residues. The CDR3 DNA follows: TGCGCCAGCAGAAGGTCGCGGGCAGATACGCAGTATTTT. This translates into CASRRSRADTQYF.

This clonotype was counted at least ten times. The rearrangement links TRBV25-1 to TRBJ2-6; no clear D gene. V shed 4 bases and J shed 2 bases, with 9 bases lying between them. The length of the CDR3 is 15 residues. Germline CDR1 is MGHDK and CDR2 is SYGVNS. This chain's CDR3 is CASSAPGTGANVLTF. In DNA, the CDR3 is TGTGCCAGCAGTGCCCCCGGCACTGGGGCCAACGTCCTGACTTTC.

CDR3 in DNA: TGTGCCAGCAGCTGGATCCGTTATGGGGCGAACACCTTC. Its protein is CASSWIRYGANTF. This chain connects TRBV5-6 to TRBJ1-2; a possible D gene is TRBD1 (5 bases). With 3 bases removed from V and 12 bases from J, the gap between germline ends came to 18 bases. The CDR3 has 13 amino acids. Germline CDR1 and CDR2: SGHDT and YYEEEE.

The V and J genes are TRBV20-1 and TRBJ2-1; D is undetermined. The J call may be mistaken, given a closer DNA end match to TRBJ2-7. Germline V lookup: CDR1 DFQATT, CDR2 SNEGSKA (reference sequence). The CDR3 has 14 amino acids. The DNA of the CDR3 is TGCAGTGCTAGAGAGGTGGAAATCTCCTACGAGCAGTACTTC. Encoded protein: CSAREVEISYEQYF.